This T cell receptor (beta chain) was observed in a study of vaccination and CD4 T cells after COVID-19. Study conclusions and caveats: Convalescent patients had 304 of 307 vaccine-specific clones showing spike mono-reactivity. The cohort comprised relatively few convalescent patients, and no early post-infection timepoints were analyzed.

Cultured CD4+ T-cell DNA underwent Oncomine TCR Beta short-read sequencing. TCRdb independently ran MiXCR on the PCR reads; one entry per CDR3 protein. The table shows approximately 25,000 distinct CDR3 sequences, with less than 70% occurring only once. Treatment here: approximately nine-day PBMC culture with coronavirus spike peptide pools or control peptides (ViraFEST assay). The CDR3 loop spans 15 amino acids. V lost 3 bases to trimming and J lost 4 bases, with 15 bases between them. Germline CDR1 LNHDA, CDR2 SQIVND (reference sequence). On this clonotype itself: Its antigen is undetermined.

The sequencing input was CD4+ T cells from blood, cultured in vitro. The chain has TRBV19 and TRBJ1-2; possibly TRBD1 for D (6 bases). The sequence derives from a human donor who had recovered from COVID-19. The CDR3 region has the DNA TGTGCCAGTAGTATGGAGGGCAGGGGATCCTATGGCTACACCTTC. It translates to CASSMEGRGSYGYTF.